Listed here are 6 T cell receptor beta chains from one sample, sequenced in a study of T cells in tumors after PD-1 blockade. Using immunoSEQ multiplex PCR, the repertoire was profiled, and TCRdb retains in-frame clones only, with some absent. The sample yields about 59,000 clones, around 80% seen once. Source: PBMCs, taken before anti-PD-1 treatment. The receptor set was obtained from a human donor with basal cell carcinoma.

As regards this clone: One end of the junction does not line up with germline, which may come from a read error. This chain links TRBV6-5 with TRBJ1-2, with 8 bases identical to TRBD1. The CDR3 runs to 13 residues. Germline loops: CDR1 MNHEY, CDR2 SVGAGI. CDR3 protein: CATVDRGEGGHTF. The CDR3 bases are TGTGCCACCGTAGACAGGGGAGAGGGTGGCCACACCTTC.

The chain employs TRBV3-1 (or the pseudogene TRBV3-2) and TRBJ2-3, with D perhaps TRBD1 (6 bases). This CDR3 contains 16 residues. Germline assignment: CDR1 LGHDT and CDR2 YNNKEL (reference sequence). Trimming shortened V by 0 bases and J by 2 bases, and 12 bases separated the two germline ends. CDR3 residues: CASSQDQQGITDTQYF. CDR3 bases: TGTGCCAGCAGCCAAGATCAACAGGGAATCACAGATACGCAGTATTTT.

Worth noting for this clone: Other DNA sequences in this sample translate to the same CDR3. The chain couples TRBV7-9 to TRBJ1-1; D may be TRBD1 (5 bases). CDR1 and CDR2 from the germline V gene are SEHNR and FQNEAQ (reference sequence). The V end lost 1 base, the J end lost 4 bases, and 10 bases lay between the germline ends. The CDR3 is 14 amino acids. The CDR3 region is CASSLVGGGTEAFF. CDR3 bases: TGTGCCAGCAGCTTAGTCGGGGGGGGCACTGAAGCTTTCTTT.

The CDR3 reads CASSRGETGNTIYF. The DNA of the CDR3 is TGTGCCAGCAGTAGAGGGGAAACTGGAAACACCATATATTTT. V and J are TRBV6-5 and TRBJ1-3, with D perhaps matching TRBD1 (5 bases). With 5 bases removed from V and 2 bases from J, the gap between germline ends came to 10 bases. Germline V gene data show CDR1 as MNHEY and CDR2 as SVGAGI. There are 14 residues in the CDR3.

The chain couples TRBV10-3 to TRBJ1-6; a possible D gene is TRBD1 (5 bases). The CDR3 spans 13 residues. V was cut by 9 bases and J by 5 bases, with 11 bases left in between. Germline V gene sequence: CDR1 ENHRY, CDR2 SYGVKD. This CDR3 is CAIRGSNNSPLHF. DNA for the CDR3: TGTGCCATTCGGGGGAGCAATAATTCACCCCTCCACTTT.

This chain joins TRBV7-2 and TRBJ2-5; D gene uncertain. Germline V CDR1 and CDR2: SGHTA, FQGNSA. The CDR3 totals 15 residues. Trimming pared 1 base from V and 5 bases from J, leaving 14 bases between. For the CDR3, the DNA is TGTGCCAGCAGCTTAGGGCCGGACGCTACGGAGACCCAGTACTTC. Protein: CASSLGPDATETQYF.